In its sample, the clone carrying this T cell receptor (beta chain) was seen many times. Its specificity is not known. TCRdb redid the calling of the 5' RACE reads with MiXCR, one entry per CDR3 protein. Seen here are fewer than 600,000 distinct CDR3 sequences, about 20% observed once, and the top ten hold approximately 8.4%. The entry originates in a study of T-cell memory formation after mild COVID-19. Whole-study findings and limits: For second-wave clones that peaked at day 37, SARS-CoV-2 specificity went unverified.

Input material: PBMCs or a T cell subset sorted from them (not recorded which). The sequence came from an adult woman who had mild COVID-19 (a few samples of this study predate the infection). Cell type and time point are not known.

CDR3 region: CASSLPGQETQYF. CDR3 sequence (DNA): TGCGCCAGCAGCTTGCCAGGACAAGAGACCCAGTACTTC. The chain couples TRBV5-1 to TRBJ2-5; D gene ambiguous. This CDR3 has 13 amino acids. With 1 base removed from V and 2 bases from J, the gap between germline ends came to 6 bases. The germline CDR1 and CDR2 sequences are SGHRS and YFSETQ.